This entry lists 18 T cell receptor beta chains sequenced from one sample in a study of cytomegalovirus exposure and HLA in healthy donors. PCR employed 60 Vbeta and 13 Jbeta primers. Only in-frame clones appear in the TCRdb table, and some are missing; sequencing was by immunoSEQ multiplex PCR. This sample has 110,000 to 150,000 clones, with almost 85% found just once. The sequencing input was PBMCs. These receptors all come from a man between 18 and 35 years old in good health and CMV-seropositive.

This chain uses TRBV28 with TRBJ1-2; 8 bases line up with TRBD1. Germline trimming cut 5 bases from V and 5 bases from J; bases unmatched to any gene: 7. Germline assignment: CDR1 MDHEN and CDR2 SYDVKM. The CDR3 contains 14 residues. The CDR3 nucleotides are TGTGCCAGCAGTCCAAGGACAGGGCCTTATGGCTACACCTTC. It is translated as CASSPRTGPYGYTF.

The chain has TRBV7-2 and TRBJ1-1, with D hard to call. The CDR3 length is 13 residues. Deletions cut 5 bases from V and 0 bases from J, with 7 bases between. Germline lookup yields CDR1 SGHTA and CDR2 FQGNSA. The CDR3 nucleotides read TGTGCCAGCAGCGCCGAGCTGAACACTGAAGCTTTCTTT. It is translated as CASSAELNTEAFF.

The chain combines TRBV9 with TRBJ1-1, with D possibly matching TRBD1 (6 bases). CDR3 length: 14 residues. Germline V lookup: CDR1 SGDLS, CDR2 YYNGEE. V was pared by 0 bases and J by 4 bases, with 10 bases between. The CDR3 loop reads CASSVGGQVTEAFF. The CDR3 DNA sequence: TGTGCCAGCAGCGTAGGGGGGCAGGTCACTGAAGCTTTCTTT.

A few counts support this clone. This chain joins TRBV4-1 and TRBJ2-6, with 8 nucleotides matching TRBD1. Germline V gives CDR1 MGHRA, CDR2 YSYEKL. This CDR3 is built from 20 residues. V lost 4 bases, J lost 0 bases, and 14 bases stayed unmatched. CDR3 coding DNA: TGCGCCAGCAGCCTCCTCCAGCGACAGGGGCTCTACTCTGGGGCCAACGTCCTGACTTTC. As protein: CASSLLQRQGLYSGANVLTF.

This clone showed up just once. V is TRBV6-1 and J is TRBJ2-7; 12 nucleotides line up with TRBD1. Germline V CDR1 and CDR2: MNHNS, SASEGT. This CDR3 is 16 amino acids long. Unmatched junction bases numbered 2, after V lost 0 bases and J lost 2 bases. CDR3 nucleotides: TGTGCCAGCAGTGAAGCCGGGACAGGGGGCGCCTACGAGCAGTACTTC. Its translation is CASSEAGTGGAYEQYF.

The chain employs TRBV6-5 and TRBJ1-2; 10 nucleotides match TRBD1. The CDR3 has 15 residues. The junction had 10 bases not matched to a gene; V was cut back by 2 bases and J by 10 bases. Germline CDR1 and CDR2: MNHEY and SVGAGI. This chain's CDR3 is CASSYLGQGIMHYTF. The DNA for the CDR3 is TGTGCCAGCAGTTACCTGGGACAGGGGATTATGCACTACACCTTC.

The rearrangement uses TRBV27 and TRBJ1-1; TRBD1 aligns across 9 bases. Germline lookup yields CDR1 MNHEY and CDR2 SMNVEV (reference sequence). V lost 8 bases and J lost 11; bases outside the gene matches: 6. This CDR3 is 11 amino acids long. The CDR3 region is CASGQGPRAFF. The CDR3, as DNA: TGTGCCAGCGGACAGGGGCCCAGGGCTTTCTTT.

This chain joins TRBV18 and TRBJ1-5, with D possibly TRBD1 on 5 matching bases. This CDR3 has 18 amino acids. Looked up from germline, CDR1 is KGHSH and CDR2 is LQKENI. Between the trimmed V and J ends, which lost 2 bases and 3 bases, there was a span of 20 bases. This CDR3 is CASSPSDRRAAVNQPQHF. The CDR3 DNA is TGTGCCAGCTCACCATCCGATCGCAGGGCGGCCGTCAATCAGCCCCAGCATTTT.

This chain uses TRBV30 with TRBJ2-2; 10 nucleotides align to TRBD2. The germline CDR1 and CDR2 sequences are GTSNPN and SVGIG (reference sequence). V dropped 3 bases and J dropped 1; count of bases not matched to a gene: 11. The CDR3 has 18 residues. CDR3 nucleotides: TGTGCCTGGAGGCCCATACCCATAGCGGGAGGGAACACCGGGGAGCTGTTTTTT. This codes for CAWRPIPIAGGNTGELFF.

CDR3 in DNA: TGCAGCTTTAGCGGGAGGGATTACAATGAGCAGTTCTTC. Translation gives CSFSGRDYNEQFF. The gene calls are TRBV29-1 and TRBJ2-1; 11 bases agree with TRBD2. From germline, CDR1 is SQVTM and CDR2 ANQGSEA. The CDR3 is made up of 13 amino acids. V was clipped by 8 bases and J by 4 bases; unmatched bases: 4.

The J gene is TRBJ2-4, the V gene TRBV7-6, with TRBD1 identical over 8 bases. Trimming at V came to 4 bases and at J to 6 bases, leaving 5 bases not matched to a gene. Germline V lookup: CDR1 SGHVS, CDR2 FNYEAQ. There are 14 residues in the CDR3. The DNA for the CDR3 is TGTGCCAGCAGCTGGAACAGGGGGACAAACATTCAGTACTTC. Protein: CASSWNRGTNIQYF.

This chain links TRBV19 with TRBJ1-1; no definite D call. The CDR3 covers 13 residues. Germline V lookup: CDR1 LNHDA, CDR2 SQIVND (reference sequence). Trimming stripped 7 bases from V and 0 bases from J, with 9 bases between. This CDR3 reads CASKRGVNTEAFF. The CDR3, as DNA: TGTGCCAGTAAACGGGGAGTGAACACTGAAGCTTTCTTT.

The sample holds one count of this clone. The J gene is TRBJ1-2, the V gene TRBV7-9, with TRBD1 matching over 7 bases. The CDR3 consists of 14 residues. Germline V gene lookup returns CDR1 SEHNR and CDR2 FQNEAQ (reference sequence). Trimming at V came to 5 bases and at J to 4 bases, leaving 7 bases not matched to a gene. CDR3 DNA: TGTGCCAGCAGCGACGTGGGGACAGTCTATGGCTACACCTTC. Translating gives CASSDVGTVYGYTF.

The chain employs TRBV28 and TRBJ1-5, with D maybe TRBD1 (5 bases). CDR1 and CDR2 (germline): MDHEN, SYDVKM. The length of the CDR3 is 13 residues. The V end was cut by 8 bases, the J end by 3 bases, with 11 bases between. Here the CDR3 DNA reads TGTGCCAGCGGCCGACAGATCAATCAGCCCCAGCATTTT. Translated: CASGRQINQPQHF.

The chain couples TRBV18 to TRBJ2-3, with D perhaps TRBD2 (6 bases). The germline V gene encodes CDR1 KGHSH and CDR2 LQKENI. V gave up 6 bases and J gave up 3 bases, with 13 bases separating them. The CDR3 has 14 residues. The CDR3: CASSLGGPTDTQYF. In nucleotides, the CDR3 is TGTGCCAGCTCGCTCGGGGGTCCGACAGATACGCAGTATTTT.

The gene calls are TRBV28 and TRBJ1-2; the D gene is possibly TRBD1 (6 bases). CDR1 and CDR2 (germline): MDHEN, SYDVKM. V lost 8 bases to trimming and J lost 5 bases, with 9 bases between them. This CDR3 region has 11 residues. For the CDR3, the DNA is TGTGCCAGCGGCGGACAGTATGGCTACACCTTC. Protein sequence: CASGGQYGYTF.

The CDR3 nucleotides read TGTGCCAGCAGTCAGTCGACAGATGAAGCTTTCTTT. It is translated as CASSQSTDEAFF. The V call is TRBV27, the J call TRBJ1-1, with a tentative D call TRBD1 (5 bases). Trimming stripped 5 bases from V and 7 bases from J, with 11 bases between. CDR1 is MNHEY and CDR2 is SMNVEV in the germline V gene (reference sequence). This CDR3 has 12 residues.

The CDR3 spells CASSPPGGQPQHF. The CDR3 region has the DNA TGTGCCAGCTCCCCCCCGGGGGGTCAGCCCCAGCATTTT. The genes are TRBV27 and TRBJ1-5, with D maybe TRBD1 (5 bases). CDR1 and CDR2 (germline): MNHEY, SMNVEV (reference sequence). The length of the CDR3 is 13 residues. The germline V and J ends were trimmed by 8 bases and 6 bases, with 14 bases remaining between them.